These 6 T cell receptor beta chains share one sample of origin, sequenced in a study of T cell responses to AZD1222 COVID-19 vaccine. Sequenced by immunoSEQ multiplex PCR; TCRdb stores in-frame clones only, minus some. Of fewer than 130,000 clones listed, around 90% are singletons. Here the sequenced sample was peripheral blood, taken 28 days after the second AZD1222 dose. The source is an adult who received the AZD1222 COVID-19 vaccine.

The chain combines TRBV5-1 with TRBJ2-5, with TRBD2 matching 8 bases. The CDR3 spans 17 residues. The junction had 11 bases not matched to a gene; V was cut back by 0 bases and J by 4 bases. Looked up from germline, CDR1 is SGHRS and CDR2 is YFSETQ. This CDR3 reads CASSLAGAGRVRETQYF. For the CDR3, the DNA is TGCGCCAGCAGCTTGGCCGGGGCCGGGAGGGTCCGAGAGACCCAGTACTTC. Together with reference TRBV5-1 and TRBJ2-5, the CDR3 gives the full variable domain: KAGVTQTPRYLIKTRGQQVTLSCSPISGHRSVSWYQQTPGQGLQFLFEYFSETQRNKGNFPGRFSGRQFSNSRSEMNVSTLELGDSALYLCASSLAGAGRVRETQYFGPGTRLLVL.

This rearrangement joins TRBV5-4 to TRBJ2-1, with a possible D match to TRBD1 (6 bases). The CDR3 has 14 residues. V shed 3 bases and J shed 5 bases, with 12 bases lying between them. The germline V gene has CDR1 SGHNT and CDR2 YYREEE (reference sequence). In nucleotides, the CDR3 is TGTGCCAGCAGCTCGGACAGTAGGGACAATGAGCAGTTCTTC. Translation gives CASSSDSRDNEQFF.

This clone was seen only a few times. J is TRBJ1-4 and V is TRBV9; D perhaps matches TRBD1 (5 bases). Germline assignment: CDR1 SGDLS and CDR2 YYNGEE. The CDR3 has 14 amino acids. V was clipped by 0 bases and J by 7 bases, with 10 bases between them. The CDR3 coding sequence is TGTGCCAGCAGCGTAGGGCAGGGAAGTGAAAAACTGTTTTTT. It encodes CASSVGQGSEKLFF.

The genes are TRBV28 and TRBJ1-6; D unresolved. The V and J ends lost 2 bases and 0 bases respectively, with 11 bases between them. In germline, CDR1 is MDHEN, CDR2 SYDVKM. The CDR3 is 17 residues long. CDR3 loop: CASSLIPQSSYNSPLHF. CDR3 coding DNA: TGTGCCAGCAGTTTAATTCCGCAGAGCTCCTATAATTCACCCCTCCACTTT.

The chain employs TRBV29-1 and TRBJ2-1; possibly TRBD2 for D (5 bases). The CDR3 is made up of 13 amino acids. Trimming left V 5 bases short and J 8 bases short, with 16 bases between. Germline V CDR1 and CDR2: SQVTM, ANQGSEA. CDR3 coding DNA: TGCAGCGTTTTGCTCACTAGTTCCGATGAGCAGTTCTTC. Its translation: CSVLLTSSDEQFF.

The gene calls are TRBV7-2 and TRBJ1-1, with no clear D. V lost 1 base and J 1 base, leaving 13 bases between the germline ends. In germline, CDR1 is SGHTA, CDR2 FQGNSA. The CDR3 loop spans 16 amino acids. The CDR3 protein is CASSLGLGHSNTEAFF. The CDR3 DNA reads as TGTGCCAGCAGCTTAGGGCTTGGGCACTCGAACACTGAAGCTTTCTTT.